This T cell receptor beta chain was observed in a study of blood T cell repertoires in COVID-19. Study details: COVID-19 samples from acute and convalescent phases originated in the United States, Italy and Spain. The cDNA or gDNA used as material had been derived from T cells, B-cell-depleted T cells, or PBMCs.

Study processing details: Amplified reference gene primers provided the basis for estimating nucleated cell counts. Clones were read by immunoSEQ multiplex PCR, and TCRdb kept only the in-frame ones, dropping some. From that table come the V and J calls and clone size; the DNA was used to work out D and trimming. The sample consists of about 110,000 clones, about four fifths of them appearing once. The CDR3 has 12 residues. V was pared by 9 bases and J by 7 bases, with 6 bases of the junction left unmatched. Germline lookup yields CDR1 MDHEN and CDR2 SYDVKM. The clonotype originates from an older woman with acute or convalescent COVID-19. The J gene is TRBJ1-5, the V gene TRBV28; 7 bases are shared with TRBD1. Input material: peripheral blood. The CDR3 bases are TGTGCCAGTACAGGGGAGGTCCAGCCCCAGCATTTT. Its protein product is CASTGEVQPQHF.